The TCR beta chain under discussion was sequenced for a study of beta chain features in type 1 diabetes. All of the isolated RNA was reverse transcribed, so expressed TCRB transcripts were sequenced. TCRdb's copy holds only in-frame clones and misses some; the assay was immunoSEQ multiplex PCR. The data hold 300,000 to 350,000 clones, with 12% to 15% observed a single time. Study conclusions and caveats: In the patient group, naive, central memory and Treg TCRB repertoires seemed more alike than in the healthy donor group.

A few counts support this clone. Its antigen is currently unknown. Sequencing used central memory CD4+ T cells from blood. This clonotype originated in a young man in good health.

The DNA for the CDR3 is TGTGCCAGCAGTGAAGAGGGGTATCAGCCCCAGCATTTT. Translated: CASSEEGYQPQHF. The J gene is TRBJ1-5, the V gene TRBV6-1, with D tentatively TRBD1 (5 bases). CDR3 length equals 13 residues. V was pared by 1 base and J by 5 bases, with 6 bases between. The germline gives CDR1 MNHNS, CDR2 SASEGT.